This passage covers 27 T cell receptor beta chains from one sample sequenced in a study of early T cells in non-severe SARS-CoV-2 infection. TCRdb analysed the 5' RACE reads with MiXCR anew, one entry per CDR3 protein. The table lists roughly 34,000 distinct CDR3 sequences, about 4.7% of them singletons. The sample taken for sequencing was whole blood. The receptors shown here come from an adult who was a healthcare worker with PCR-confirmed SARS-CoV-2 infection or an uninfected control (not recorded which).

There are a few counts of this clonotype. The rearrangement joins TRBV5-4 to TRBJ1-1; tentative D call: TRBD1 (5 bases). The germline CDR1 and CDR2 sequences are SGHNT and YYREEE (reference sequence). V lost 0 bases, J lost 3 bases, and 9 bases lay in between. CDR3 length: 14 residues. The CDR3 DNA sequence: TGTGCCAGCAGCTTGGACAGGAGGGACACTGAAGCTTTCTTT. Its protein is CASSLDRRDTEAFF.

This clonotype was seen many times. The chain has TRBV5-1 and TRBJ2-6; D may be TRBD1 or TRBD2 (5 bases each). V was shortened by 1 base and J by 4 bases, with 9 bases between the two germline ends. The CDR3 is 15 amino acids. Germline V gene data show CDR1 as SGHRS and CDR2 as YFSETQ. The CDR3 spells CASSLSGTGANVLTF. The DNA for the CDR3 is TGCGCCAGCAGCTTGTCAGGGACCGGGGCCAACGTCCTGACTTTC.

This clonotype appeared many times. The chain has TRBV5-6 and TRBJ2-7; D is undetermined. The germline V gene encodes CDR1 SGHDT and CDR2 YYEEEE. Between the trimmed V and J ends, which lost 2 bases and 3 bases, there was a span of 15 bases. The CDR3 spans 15 residues. The CDR3 sequence is CASSFAAAYLYEQYF. DNA for the CDR3: TGTGCCAGCAGCTTCGCCGCTGCCTACCTCTACGAGCAGTACTTC.

In its sample, this clonotype was seen many times. This chain connects TRBV6-5 to TRBJ1-1; possibly TRBD1 for D (6 bases). This CDR3 is built from 13 residues. V lost 6 bases and J lost 1, with 9 bases in between. Germline-derived CDR1 and CDR2 are MNHEY and SVGAGI. The CDR3 is CASSRDTNTEAFF. The CDR3 nucleotides read TGTGCCAGCAGCCGGGACACGAACACTGAAGCTTTCTTT.

The gene calls are TRBV23-1 and TRBJ2-6; D is possibly TRBD1 (6 bases). TRBV23-1 qualifies as an ORF whose function is uncertain. The ends were cut back, 0 bases at V and 1 base at J, with 13 bases in the middle. The CDR3 contains 18 residues. The CDR3 nucleotides read TGCGCCAGCAGTCAATCGGGCAGGGGTGTGTCTGGGGCCAACGTCCTGACTTTC. This codes for CASSQSGRGVSGANVLTF.

The genes are TRBV7-3 and TRBJ2-2; D gene uncertain. V was shortened by 5 bases and J by 5 bases, with 6 bases between the two germline ends. Germline loops: CDR1 SGHTA, CDR2 FQGTGA. This CDR3 has 12 residues. The CDR3 region is CASSPMTGELFF. The CDR3 bases are TGTGCCAGCAGCCCCATGACCGGGGAGCTGTTTTTT.

There are a few counts of this clonotype. The rearrangement joins TRBV5-6 to TRBJ1-5; D may be TRBD1 (5 bases). Between the trimmed V and J ends, which lost 1 base and 4 bases, there was a span of 6 bases. CDR1 is SGHDT and CDR2 is YYEEEE in the germline V gene. The CDR3 covers 13 residues. Here the CDR3 DNA reads TGTGCCAGCAGCTTGAGGGGAAATCAGCCCCAGCATTTT. It yields the protein CASSLRGNQPQHF.

This clonotype was found many times. The junction and the germline gene differ at one end; a read error may be behind it. The V call is TRBV3-1, the J call TRBJ2-1; D call uncertain. Germline assignment: CDR1 LGHDT and CDR2 YNNKEL (reference sequence). The CDR3 is made up of 11 amino acids. The CDR3 nucleotides read TGTGCCAGCAGCCACGCCTTTCGGCCAGTCTTC. Residues: CASSHAFRPVF.

This chain uses TRBV28 with TRBJ2-1; D call uncertain. The CDR3 consists of 14 residues. CDR1 and CDR2 from the germline V gene are MDHEN and SYDVKM. V gave up 6 bases and J gave up 3 bases, with 12 bases separating them. The CDR3 loop reads CASRRASGYNEQFF. The CDR3 DNA reads TGTGCCAGCAGGCGAGCTTCAGGCTACAATGAGCAGTTCTTC.

The rearrangement joins TRBV20-1 to TRBJ2-3; 15 nucleotides agree with TRBD2. This CDR3 spans 16 amino acids. The J segment lost 5 bases and the V segment lost 6 bases, leaving 9 bases of the junction unmatched. The germline CDR1 and CDR2 sequences are DFQATT and SNEGSKA (reference sequence). CDR3 region: CSAAGLAGGRVDTQYF. CDR3 bases: TGCAGTGCCGCGGGACTAGCGGGGGGCCGGGTAGATACGCAGTATTTT.

This clonotype has just a few counts. The rearrangement joins TRBV30 to TRBJ2-7; D might be TRBD1 (5 bases). V was cut by 0 bases and J by 4 bases, with 7 bases left in between. Germline V gene sequence: CDR1 GTSNPN, CDR2 SVGIG (reference sequence). The CDR3 is made up of 12 amino acids. The DNA for the CDR3 is TGTGCCTGGAGTGTGGGGCTATACGAGCAGTACTTC. Translation gives CAWSVGLYEQYF.

This clonotype was detected only a few times. CDR3 nucleotides: TGTGCCAGCAGTTTATTCGGTCCGGGACAGGGTTACGAGCAGTACTTC. This codes for CASSLFGPGQGYEQYF. This chain connects TRBV27 to TRBJ2-7, with TRBD1 identical over 9 bases. The CDR3 has 16 residues. The V gene's germline CDR1 is MNHEY and CDR2 SMNVEV (reference sequence). J was trimmed by 4 bases and V by 1 base; bases with no gene match: 8.

This clonotype was counted ten times or more. The rearrangement links TRBV12-3 or TRBV12-4 to TRBJ2-1, with a tentative D call TRBD1 (6 bases). V was clipped by 5 bases and J by 9 bases, with 17 bases between them. This CDR3 is 14 amino acids long. CDR3 DNA sequence: TGTGCCAGCAGTGCCCGGACAGACGGCTCTGAGCAGTTCTTC. Encoded protein: CASSARTDGSEQFF.

In this sample, this clonotype turned up many times. The chain couples TRBV4-1 to TRBJ2-6, with TRBD2 identical over 7 bases. Germline CDR1 reads MGHRA; CDR2 reads YSYEKL. The V and J ends lost 1 base and 3 bases, in that order; junction bases with no gene match: 6. The CDR3 is 17 amino acids. CDR3 sequence reads: CASSQVPAGDGANVLTF. CDR3 nucleotides: TGCGCCAGCAGCCAAGTCCCGGCGGGGGATGGGGCCAACGTCCTGACTTTC.

CDR3: CASSPRPGTQYF. The CDR3 DNA reads as TGTGCCAGCAGCCCCCGACCCGGTACGCAGTATTTT. The chain uses TRBV6-2 or TRBV6-3 and TRBJ2-3, with D unclear. V was cut by 6 bases and J by 8 bases, with 12 bases left in between. Germline V gives CDR1 MNHEY, CDR2 SVGEGT. The CDR3 is made up of 12 amino acids.

This clonotype was counted a few times. The rearrangement joins TRBV27 to TRBJ1-5; D not certain. Germline loops: CDR1 MNHEY, CDR2 SMNVEV (reference sequence). The CDR3 extends over 14 amino acids. Trimming stripped 4 bases from V and 0 bases from J, with 7 bases between. The CDR3: CASSYTDSNQPQHF. CDR3 nucleotide sequence: TGTGCCAGCAGTTATACAGATAGCAATCAGCCCCAGCATTTT.

Only a few counts were recorded for this clonotype. The J gene is TRBJ1-5, the V gene TRBV27; 9 bases agree with TRBD1. The V gene end was trimmed by 4 bases and the J gene end by 4 bases; junction bases not matched to a gene: 8. The CDR3 is made up of 16 amino acids. CDR1 MNHEY and CDR2 SMNVEV come from the germline V gene (reference sequence). In nucleotides, the CDR3 is TGTGCCAGCAGTTCCACACTCGGGACAGGGAATCAGCCCCAGCATTTT. Its translation: CASSSTLGTGNQPQHF.

The gene calls are TRBV28 and TRBJ1-2, with D perhaps matching TRBD1 (6 bases). The V gene's germline CDR1 is MDHEN and CDR2 SYDVKM. This CDR3 spans 14 amino acids. Trimming stripped 2 bases from V and 10 bases from J, with 17 bases between. Here the CDR3 reads CASSLGYRVRDYTF. CDR3 bases: TGTGCCAGCAGTTTAGGGTACAGGGTAAGGGACTACACCTTC.

At least ten counts were recorded for this clonotype. J is TRBJ1-4 and V is TRBV28; possibly TRBD1 for D (5 bases). The ends were cut back, 5 bases at V and 7 bases at J, with 17 bases in the middle. Germline CDR1 reads MDHEN; CDR2 reads SYDVKM. The CDR3 is 15 residues long. The CDR3 DNA follows: TGTGCCAGCAGTGAAATGAAGGGGCAAGGTGAAAAACTGTTTTTT. It encodes CASSEMKGQGEKLFF.

The V and J genes are TRBV29-1 and TRBJ1-1; no reliable D call. Germline CDR1 reads SQVTM; CDR2 reads ANQGSEA. Trimming took 4 bases from V and 1 from J, leaving 4 bases between them. The CDR3 spans 11 residues. The CDR3 DNA sequence: TGCAGCGTTGGACAGAACACTGAAGCTTTCTTT. Translated, it gives CSVGQNTEAFF.

This clonotype was detected only a few times. V usage is TRBV3-1 and J usage is TRBJ2-7; tentatively, D is TRBD1 or TRBD2 (5 bases each). The CDR3 sequence is 14 residues long. The V gene's germline CDR1 is LGHDT and CDR2 YNNKEL (reference sequence). Between the trimmed V and J ends, which lost 1 base and 2 bases, there was a span of 9 bases. CDR3: CASSQAGPTYEQYF. As DNA, the CDR3 is TGTGCCAGCAGCCAAGCGGGGCCCACCTACGAGCAGTACTTC.

This clonotype has ten or more counts. The rearrangement joins TRBV30 to TRBJ1-5; D is unresolved. Deletions cut 3 bases from V and 8 bases from J, with 14 bases between. The CDR3 spans 13 residues. The germline V gene has CDR1 GTSNPN and CDR2 SVGIG (reference sequence). The CDR3 spells CAWSDLPMEPQHF. For the CDR3, the DNA is TGTGCCTGGAGCGATCTTCCTATGGAGCCCCAGCATTTT.

This clonotype was counted at least ten times. The chain's CDR3 is CASSSDSGGNYEQYF. The CDR3 bases are TGTGCCAGCAGCTCGGATAGCGGGGGGAACTACGAGCAGTACTTC. This rearrangement joins TRBV7-2 to TRBJ2-7; 10 bases line up with TRBD2. The trim removed 4 bases at V and 3 bases at J, leaving 6 bases unmatched. This CDR3 spans 15 amino acids. The germline gives CDR1 SGHTA, CDR2 FQGNSA.

This clonotype was seen repeatedly, ten times or more. The gene calls are TRBV20-1 and TRBJ1-2; D uncertain. The CDR3 has 14 residues. The germline gives CDR1 DFQATT, CDR2 SNEGSKA (reference sequence). The CDR3 nucleotides are TGCAGCCAAACTCCGGACGTCCCAACGGATGGCTACACCTTC. This translates into CSQTPDVPTDGYTF.

This clonotype was observed a few times. The chain recombines TRBV7-2 with TRBJ2-3; 14 nucleotides align to TRBD2. The CDR3 length is 18 residues. Germline assignment: CDR1 SGHTA and CDR2 FQGNSA. V trimming: 1 base; J trimming: 1 base; junction bases outside the gene matches: 4. CDR3 in DNA: TGTGCCAGCAGCTTAGTGGGACTAGCGGGGGTCGGCACAGATACGCAGTATTTT. Translation: CASSLVGLAGVGTDTQYF.

The sample holds many counts of this clonotype. The chain uses TRBV18 and TRBJ1-2, with D maybe TRBD1 (6 bases). The CDR3 contains 15 residues. The germline gives CDR1 KGHSH, CDR2 LQKENI. V was pared by 5 bases and J by 4 bases, with 17 bases between. Written as DNA, the CDR3 is TGTGCCAGCTCAGTACAACTCTCGGGGGCCTATGGCTACACCTTC. It specifies CASSVQLSGAYGYTF.

This clonotype showed up many times. This sequence joins TRBV18 and TRBJ2-7, with D possibly TRBD1 on 6 matching bases. Deletions cut 6 bases from V and 0 bases from J, with 9 bases between. The CDR3 consists of 13 residues. Germline lookup yields CDR1 KGHSH and CDR2 LQKENI. CDR3 coding DNA: TGTGCCAGCTCTCGGACAGCCTCCTACGAGCAGTACTTC. It specifies CASSRTASYEQYF.